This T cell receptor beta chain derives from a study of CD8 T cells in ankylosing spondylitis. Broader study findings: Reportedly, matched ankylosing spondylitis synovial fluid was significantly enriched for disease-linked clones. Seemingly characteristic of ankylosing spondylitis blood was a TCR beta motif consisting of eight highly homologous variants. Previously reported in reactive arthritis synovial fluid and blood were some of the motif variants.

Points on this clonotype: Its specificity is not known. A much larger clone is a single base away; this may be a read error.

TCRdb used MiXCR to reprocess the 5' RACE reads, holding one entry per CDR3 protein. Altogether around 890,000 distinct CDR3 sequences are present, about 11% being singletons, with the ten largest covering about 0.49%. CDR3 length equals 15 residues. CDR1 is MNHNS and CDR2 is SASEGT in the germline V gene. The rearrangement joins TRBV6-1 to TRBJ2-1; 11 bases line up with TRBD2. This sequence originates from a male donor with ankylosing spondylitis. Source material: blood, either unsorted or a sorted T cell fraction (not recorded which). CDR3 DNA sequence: TGTGCCAACAGTCGCTGGATAGCGGGGGGGCTTGAGCAGTTCTTC. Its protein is CANSRWIAGGLEQFF.